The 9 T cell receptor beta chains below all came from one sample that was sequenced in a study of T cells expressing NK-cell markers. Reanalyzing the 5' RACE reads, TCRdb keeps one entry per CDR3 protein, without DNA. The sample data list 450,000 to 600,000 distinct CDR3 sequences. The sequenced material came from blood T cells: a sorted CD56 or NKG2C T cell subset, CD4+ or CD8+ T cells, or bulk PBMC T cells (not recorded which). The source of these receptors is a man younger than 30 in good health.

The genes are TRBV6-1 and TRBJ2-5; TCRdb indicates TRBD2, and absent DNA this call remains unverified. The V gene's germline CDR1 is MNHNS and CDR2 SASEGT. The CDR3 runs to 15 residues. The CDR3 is CASSELSGGKETQYF.

CDR3 sequence: CASSSQTSRGDEQYF. This rearrangement joins TRBV7-2 to TRBJ2-7; checking the TCRdb D call of TRBD1 is not possible without DNA. CDR1 and CDR2 from the germline V gene are SGHTA and FQGNSA. The CDR3 consists of 15 residues.

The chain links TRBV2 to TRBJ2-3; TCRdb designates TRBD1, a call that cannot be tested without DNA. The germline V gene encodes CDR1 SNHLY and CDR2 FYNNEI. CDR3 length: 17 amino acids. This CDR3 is CASSDGQGQRGTDTQYF.

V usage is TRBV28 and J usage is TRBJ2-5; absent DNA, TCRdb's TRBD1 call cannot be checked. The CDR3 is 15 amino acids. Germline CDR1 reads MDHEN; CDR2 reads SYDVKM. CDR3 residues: CASSFPGQGRETQYF.

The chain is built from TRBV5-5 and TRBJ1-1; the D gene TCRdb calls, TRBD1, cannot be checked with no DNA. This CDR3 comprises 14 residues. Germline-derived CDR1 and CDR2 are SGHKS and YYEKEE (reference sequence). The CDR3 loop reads CASSFGQMNTEAFF.

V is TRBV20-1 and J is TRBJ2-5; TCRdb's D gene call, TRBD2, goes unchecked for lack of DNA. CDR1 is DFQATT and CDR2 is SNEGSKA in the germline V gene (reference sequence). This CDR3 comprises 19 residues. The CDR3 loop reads CSASGVGTSGRFVQETQYF.

The CDR3 here is CASRPDHTSQGEAFF. The chain combines TRBV12-3 or TRBV12-4 with TRBJ1-1; as DNA is missing, the TRBD1 call by TCRdb cannot be tested. This CDR3 is built from 15 residues.

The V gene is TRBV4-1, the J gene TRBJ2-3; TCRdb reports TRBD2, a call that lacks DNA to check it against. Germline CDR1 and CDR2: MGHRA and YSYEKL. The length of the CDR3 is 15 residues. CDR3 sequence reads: CASSYRLAGGDTQYF.

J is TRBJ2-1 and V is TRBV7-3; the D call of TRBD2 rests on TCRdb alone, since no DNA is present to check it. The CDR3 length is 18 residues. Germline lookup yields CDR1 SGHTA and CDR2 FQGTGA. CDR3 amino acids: CASSPGTSGIRGIHEQFF.